The following is a T cell receptor (beta chain) sequence with its context. This clonotype was detected a few times. What this receptor recognizes is not known. Within one base of it there is no much larger clone, and no base qualities were kept. This record comes from a study of post-analysis software for immune sequencing data (dated by TCRdb to 2013 to 2016). General notes on the study: Recorded disease courses included relapsing-remitting, secondary progressive and progressive-relapsing multiple sclerosis, with some patients lacking subtype annotation. The multiple sclerosis patient repertoires were compared with roughly twelve previously published healthy control repertoires from donors aged roughly 6 to 27 years. A subset of samples was prepared in parallel using single-end sample barcoding, then pooled and co-amplified after Illumina adapter ligation.

TCR beta repertoires were profiled from peripheral blood of roughly 13 young patients with multiple sclerosis to demonstrate the VDJtools post-analysis software. The multiple sclerosis patients were children and adolescents ranging in age from roughly 6 to 16 years. Trimming at the junction amounts to 6 bases on V and 2 bases on J, and the germline ends lie 18 bases apart. Reading the germline V gene gives CDR1 SGHRS and CDR2 YFSETQ. The CDR3 holds 15 amino acids from the cysteine to the phenylalanine. Only CDR3 DNA remains: 45 bases, in frame from the first base. Summary of the overall study and its limitations: The control group was slightly older than the multiple sclerosis patient group. Significantly lower normalized Chao1 diversity was found in multiple sclerosis patients than in controls, suggesting substantial peripheral T-cell clonal expansion. Direct clustering with F measure showed strong co-clustering of samples prepared in the same batch, prompting a batch-effect correction. Significantly higher frequencies in patients than in controls were found for roughly 5 TRBV segments, including TRBV5-6, TRBV5-1 and TRBV20-1.

The library was obtained by PCR. The sequencer listed for this sample is Illumina HiSeq 2500. To reduce PCR and sequencing biases, unique molecular identifiers were incorporated into the TCR beta cDNA libraries. Roughly 0.5 million cDNA molecules were obtained per 1 to 10 million input T cells, so each molecule approximated one T cell. The same protocol used for the earlier healthy control dataset was applied to prepare and sequence the patient libraries. Within a given batch, samples were prepared together, multiplexed and sequenced on the same HiSeq lane. From the authors' description of their analysis: MIGEC handled the raw barcoded reads, throwing out single-read molecular identifier groups before consensus assembly and CDR3 extraction. Clonotype tables were post-analysed with VDJtools, normalizing diversity by down-sampling all datasets to the smallest sample size. In repertoire overlap clustering, CDR3 amino acid sequences, but not nucleotide sequences, were matched to correct batch-related cross-sample contamination. In TCRdb, the public reads were trimmed at Q25 with fastp and aligned with MiXCR, with productive beta chains retained. Rows are combined by CDR3 protein, so each entry shows the most common genes and DNA. In this record, the V and J calls reflect TCRdb's handling and not the investigators' own analysis. This sample has about 380,000 distinct CDR3 sequences in its table, and around a third of those were observed once. Over 10% of the sample rests with the top ten.

The rearranged chain carries TRBV5-1 and TRBJ2-7; a tentative D call is TRBD2 (6 bases match). The sequence came from a girl between 10 and 17 years old with multiple sclerosis. Sequences were obtained from blood. The sequenced DNA is TGCGCCAGCACTCCGGGTTTACGCGGGACCTACGAGCAGTACTTC. The encoded protein is CASTPGLRGTYEQYF.